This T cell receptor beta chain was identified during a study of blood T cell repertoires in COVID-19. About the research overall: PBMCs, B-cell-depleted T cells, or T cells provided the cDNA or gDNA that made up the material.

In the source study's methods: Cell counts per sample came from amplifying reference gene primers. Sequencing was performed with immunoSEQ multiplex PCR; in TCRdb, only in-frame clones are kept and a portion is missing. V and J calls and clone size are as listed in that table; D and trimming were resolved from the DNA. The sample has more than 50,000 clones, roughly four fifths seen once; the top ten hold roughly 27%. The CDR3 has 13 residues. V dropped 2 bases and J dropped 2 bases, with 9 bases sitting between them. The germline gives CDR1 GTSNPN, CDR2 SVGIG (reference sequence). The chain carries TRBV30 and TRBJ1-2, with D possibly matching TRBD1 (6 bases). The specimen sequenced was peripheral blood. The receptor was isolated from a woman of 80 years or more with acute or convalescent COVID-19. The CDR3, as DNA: TGTGCCTGGAGTTTACAGGGAAACTATGGCTACACCTTC. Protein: CAWSLQGNYGYTF.